Listed here are 9 T cell receptor beta chains from one sample, sequenced in a study of blood T cell repertoires in COVID-19. Data came from immunoSEQ multiplex PCR; TCRdb stores just in-frame clones and leaves some out. The data contain fewer than 110,000 clones, about 90% of them singletons. Sequenced: peripheral blood. These receptor sequences come from a man aged 45-60 years with acute or convalescent COVID-19.

The chain employs TRBV5-1 and TRBJ2-2; TRBD1 might be the D (6 bases). The CDR3 has 16 amino acids. V was pared by 3 bases and J by 0 bases, with 12 bases between. Germline CDR1 reads SGHRS; CDR2 reads YFSETQ. The CDR3 DNA sequence: TGCGCCAGCAGCTCGACAGGAGCTGCGAACACCGGGGAGCTGTTTTTT. Residues: CASSSTGAANTGELFF.

The chain is built from TRBV18 and TRBJ1-2; TRBD1 might be the D (6 bases). Germline loops: CDR1 KGHSH, CDR2 LQKENI. The ends were cut back, 5 bases at V and 5 bases at J, with 15 bases in the middle. The CDR3 covers 14 residues. CDR3 protein: CASSGDNRGYGYTF. The CDR3 DNA follows: TGTGCCAGCTCAGGGGACAACAGAGGATATGGCTACACCTTC.

The chain carries TRBV7-8 and TRBJ2-2; TRBD2 might be the D (7 bases). Germline V gene data show CDR1 as SGHVS and CDR2 as FQNEAQ. The CDR3 is made up of 16 amino acids. V lost 3 bases and J 3 bases, leaving 14 bases between the germline ends. The CDR3 coding sequence is TGTGCCAGCAGCTTTTTTTCGGGGGGCGACACCGGGGAGCTGTTTTTT. It yields the protein CASSFFSGGDTGELFF.

The V and J genes are TRBV2 and TRBJ2-7; TRBD2 aligns across 8 bases. V lost 6 bases, J lost 4 bases, and 8 bases stayed unmatched. The length of the CDR3 is 14 residues. The V gene's germline CDR1 is SNHLY and CDR2 FYNNEI. CDR3 loop: CASRDGTRRYEQYF. DNA of the CDR3: TGTGCCAGCAGGGATGGGACTAGACGATACGAGCAGTACTTC.

The rearrangement joins TRBV2 to TRBJ1-4; D is uncertain. Germline V gene sequence: CDR1 SNHLY, CDR2 FYNNEI. This CDR3 comprises 14 residues. The V gene lost 5 bases and the J gene lost 2 bases, with 9 bases spanning the gap. In DNA, the CDR3 is TGTGCCAGCAGTCCGGGGTGGACTAATGAAAAACTGTTTTTT. Translating it yields CASSPGWTNEKLFF.

The V gene is TRBV5-4, the J gene TRBJ2-3, with 9 bases identical to TRBD2. Unmatched junction bases numbered 10, after V lost 4 bases and J lost 4 bases. Germline CDR1 reads SGHNT; CDR2 reads YYREEE (reference sequence). The CDR3 has 16 residues. The CDR3 sequence: CASSPPPAGGADTQYF. The CDR3 DNA reads TGTGCCAGCAGCCCGCCCCCAGCGGGGGGTGCAGATACGCAGTATTTT.

This chain joins TRBV18 and TRBJ1-4; possibly TRBD1 for D (5 bases). Germline CDR1 and CDR2: KGHSH and LQKENI. Trimming took off 6 bases at V and 4 bases at J, with 15 bases between the two ends. This CDR3 has 15 residues. CDR3 in DNA: TGTGCCAGCTCGCTACGACAGACTTATAATGAAAAACTGTTTTTT. Amino acids: CASSLRQTYNEKLFF.

The V call is TRBV5-1, the J call TRBJ2-3; 11 nucleotides line up with TRBD2. The CDR3 spans 16 residues. Trimming took 4 bases from V and 5 from J; bases not matched to a gene: 9. Germline V gene data show CDR1 as SGHRS and CDR2 as YFSETQ. This CDR3 reads CASSTLLAGVLDTQYF. The CDR3, as DNA: TGCGCCAGCAGCACCTTACTAGCGGGGGTTTTAGATACGCAGTATTTT.

This rearrangement joins TRBV5-6 to TRBJ2-2; tentative D call: TRBD1 (6 bases). CDR1 is SGHDT and CDR2 is YYEEEE in the germline V gene. The CDR3 is 16 amino acids. Trimming removed 1 base from V and 5 bases from J, with 15 bases in between. CDR3 nucleotides: TGTGCCAGCAGCTTGAAGGGCAGGGGCTTAACCGGGGAGCTGTTTTTT. Residues: CASSLKGRGLTGELFF.